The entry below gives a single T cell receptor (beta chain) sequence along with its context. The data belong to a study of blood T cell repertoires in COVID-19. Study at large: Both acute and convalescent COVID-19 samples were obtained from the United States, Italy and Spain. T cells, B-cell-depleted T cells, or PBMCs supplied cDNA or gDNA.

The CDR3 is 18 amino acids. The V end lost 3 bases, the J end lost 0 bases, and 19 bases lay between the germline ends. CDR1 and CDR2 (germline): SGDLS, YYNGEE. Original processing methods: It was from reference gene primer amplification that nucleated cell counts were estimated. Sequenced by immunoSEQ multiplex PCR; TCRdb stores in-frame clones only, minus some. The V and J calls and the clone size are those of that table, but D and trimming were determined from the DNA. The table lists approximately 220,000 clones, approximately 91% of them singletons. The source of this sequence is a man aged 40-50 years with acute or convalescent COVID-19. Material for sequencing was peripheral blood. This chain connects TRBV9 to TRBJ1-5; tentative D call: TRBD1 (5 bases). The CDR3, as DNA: TGTGCCAGCAGCGATGCGGGGACCGCCATCCTTAGCAATCAGCCCCAGCATTTT. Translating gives CASSDAGTAILSNQPQHF.